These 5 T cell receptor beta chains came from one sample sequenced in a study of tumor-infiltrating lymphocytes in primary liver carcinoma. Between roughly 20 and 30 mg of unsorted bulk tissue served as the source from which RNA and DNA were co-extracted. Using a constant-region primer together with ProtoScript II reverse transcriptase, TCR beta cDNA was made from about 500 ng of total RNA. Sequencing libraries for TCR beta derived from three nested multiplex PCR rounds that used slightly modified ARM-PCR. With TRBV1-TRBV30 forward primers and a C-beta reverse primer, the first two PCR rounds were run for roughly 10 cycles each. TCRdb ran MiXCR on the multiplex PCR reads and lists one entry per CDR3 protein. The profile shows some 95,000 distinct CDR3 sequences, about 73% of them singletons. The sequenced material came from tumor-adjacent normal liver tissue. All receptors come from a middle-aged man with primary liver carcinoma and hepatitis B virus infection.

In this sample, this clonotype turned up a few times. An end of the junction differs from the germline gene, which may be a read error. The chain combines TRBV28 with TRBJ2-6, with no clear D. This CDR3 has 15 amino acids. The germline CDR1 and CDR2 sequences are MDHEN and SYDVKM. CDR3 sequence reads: CVSSLGGSGANVLTF. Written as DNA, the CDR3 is TGTGTCAGCAGTTTGGGTGGCTCTGGGGCCAACGTCCTGACTTTC.

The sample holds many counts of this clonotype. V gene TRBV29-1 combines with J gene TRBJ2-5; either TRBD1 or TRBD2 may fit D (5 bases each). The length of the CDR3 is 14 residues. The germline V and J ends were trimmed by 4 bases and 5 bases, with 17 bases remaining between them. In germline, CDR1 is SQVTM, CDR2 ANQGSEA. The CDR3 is CSVGGRKGSETQYF. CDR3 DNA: TGCAGCGTTGGGGGACGGAAAGGGAGTGAGACCCAGTACTTC.

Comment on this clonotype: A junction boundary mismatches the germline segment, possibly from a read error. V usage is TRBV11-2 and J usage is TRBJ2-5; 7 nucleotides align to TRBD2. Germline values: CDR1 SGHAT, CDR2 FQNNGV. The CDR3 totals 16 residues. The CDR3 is CANSFSPASGQETQYF. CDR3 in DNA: TGTGCCAACAGCTTTTCCCCCGCTAGCGGACAAGAGACCCAGTACTTC.

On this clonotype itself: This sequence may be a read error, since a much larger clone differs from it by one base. The CDR3 DNA is TGTGCCAGCACCCTTCCCGCAGGCGGAACTGAAGTTTTCTTT. Its protein is CASTLPAGGTEVFF. The rearrangement uses TRBV12-3 or TRBV12-4 and TRBJ1-1; D is undetermined. The CDR3 extends over 14 amino acids.

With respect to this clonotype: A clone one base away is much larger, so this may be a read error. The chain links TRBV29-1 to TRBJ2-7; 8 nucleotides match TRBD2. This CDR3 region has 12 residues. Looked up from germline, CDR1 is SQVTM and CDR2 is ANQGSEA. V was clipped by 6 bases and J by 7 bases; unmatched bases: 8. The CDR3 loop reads CSVSSGWGEQYF. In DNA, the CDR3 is TGCAGCGTCTCTAGCGGGTGGGGGGAGCAGTACTTC.